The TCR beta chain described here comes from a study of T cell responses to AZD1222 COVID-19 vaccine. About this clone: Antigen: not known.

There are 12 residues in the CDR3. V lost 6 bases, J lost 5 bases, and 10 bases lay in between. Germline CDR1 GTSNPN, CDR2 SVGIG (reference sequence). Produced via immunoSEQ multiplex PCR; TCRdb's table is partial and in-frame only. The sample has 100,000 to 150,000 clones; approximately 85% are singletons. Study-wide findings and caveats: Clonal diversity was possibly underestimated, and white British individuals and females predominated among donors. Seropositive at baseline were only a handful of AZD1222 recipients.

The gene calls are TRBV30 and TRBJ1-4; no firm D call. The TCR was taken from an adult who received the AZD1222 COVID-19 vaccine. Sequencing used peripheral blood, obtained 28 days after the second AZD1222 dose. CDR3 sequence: CACGQRNEKLFF. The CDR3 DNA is TGTGCCTGTGGCCAACGGAATGAAAAACTGTTTTTT.